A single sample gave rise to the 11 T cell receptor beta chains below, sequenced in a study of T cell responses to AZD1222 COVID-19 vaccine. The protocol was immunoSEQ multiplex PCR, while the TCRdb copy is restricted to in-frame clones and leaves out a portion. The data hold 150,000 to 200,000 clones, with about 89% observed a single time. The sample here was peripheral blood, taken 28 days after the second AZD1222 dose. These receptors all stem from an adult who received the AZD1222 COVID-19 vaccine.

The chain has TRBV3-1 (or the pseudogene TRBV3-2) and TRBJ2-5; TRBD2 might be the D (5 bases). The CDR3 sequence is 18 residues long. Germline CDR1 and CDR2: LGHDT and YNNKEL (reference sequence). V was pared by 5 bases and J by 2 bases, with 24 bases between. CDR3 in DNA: TGTGCCAGCAGCGGCTACCCGGAGGAGCTCACGACACAAGAGACCCAGTACTTC. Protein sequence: CASSGYPEELTTQETQYF.

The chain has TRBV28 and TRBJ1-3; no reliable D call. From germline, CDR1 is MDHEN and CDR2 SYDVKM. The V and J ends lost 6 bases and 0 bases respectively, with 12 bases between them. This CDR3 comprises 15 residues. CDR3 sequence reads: CASSPDGSSGNTIYF. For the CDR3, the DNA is TGTGCCAGCAGCCCAGACGGGAGCTCTGGAAACACCATATATTTT.

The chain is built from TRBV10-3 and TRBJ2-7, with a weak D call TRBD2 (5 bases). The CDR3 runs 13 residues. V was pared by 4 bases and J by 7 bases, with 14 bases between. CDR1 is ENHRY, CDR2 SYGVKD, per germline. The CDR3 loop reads CAISGSGYSEQYF. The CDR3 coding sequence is TGTGCCATCAGTGGCTCGGGGTACAGTGAGCAGTACTTC.

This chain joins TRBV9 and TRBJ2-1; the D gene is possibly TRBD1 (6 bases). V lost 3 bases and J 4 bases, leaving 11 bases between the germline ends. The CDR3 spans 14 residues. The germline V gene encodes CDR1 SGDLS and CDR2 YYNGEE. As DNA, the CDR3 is TGTGCCAGCAGCGATACAGGGCTTTACAATGAGCAGTTCTTC. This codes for CASSDTGLYNEQFF.

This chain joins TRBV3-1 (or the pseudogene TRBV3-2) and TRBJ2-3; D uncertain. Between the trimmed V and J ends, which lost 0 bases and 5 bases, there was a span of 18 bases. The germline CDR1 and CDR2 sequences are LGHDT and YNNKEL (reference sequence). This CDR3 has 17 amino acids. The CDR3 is CASSQEFVGALGDTQYF. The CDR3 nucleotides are TGTGCCAGCAGCCAAGAGTTTGTTGGCGCCTTGGGAGATACGCAGTATTTT.

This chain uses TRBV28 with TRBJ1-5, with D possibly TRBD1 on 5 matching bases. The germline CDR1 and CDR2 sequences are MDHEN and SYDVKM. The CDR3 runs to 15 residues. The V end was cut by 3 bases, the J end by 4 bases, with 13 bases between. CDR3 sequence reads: CASSFPGLGNQPQHF. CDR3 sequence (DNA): TGTGCCAGCAGTTTCCCGGGGCTAGGAAATCAGCCCCAGCATTTT.

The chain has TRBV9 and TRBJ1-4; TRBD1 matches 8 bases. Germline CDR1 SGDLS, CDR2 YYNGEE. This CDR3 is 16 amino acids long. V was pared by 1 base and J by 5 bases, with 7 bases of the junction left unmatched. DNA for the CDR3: TGTGCCAGCAGCGTACGGGGGACAGGAGAGAATGAAAAACTGTTTTTT. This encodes CASSVRGTGENEKLFF.

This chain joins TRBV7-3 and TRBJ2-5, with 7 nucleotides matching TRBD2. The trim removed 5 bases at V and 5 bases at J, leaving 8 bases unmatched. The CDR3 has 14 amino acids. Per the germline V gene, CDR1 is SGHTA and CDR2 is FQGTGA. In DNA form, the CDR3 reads TGTGCCAGCAGCCCGATGGGGGGGACGGAGACCCAGTACTTC. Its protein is CASSPMGGTETQYF.

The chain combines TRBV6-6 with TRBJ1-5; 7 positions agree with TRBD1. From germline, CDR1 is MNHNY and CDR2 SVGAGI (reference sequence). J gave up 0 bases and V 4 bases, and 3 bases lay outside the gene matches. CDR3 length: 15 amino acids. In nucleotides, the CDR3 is TGTGCCAGCAGTTCAGGGACAGCTAGCAATCAGCCCCAGCATTTT. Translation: CASSSGTASNQPQHF.

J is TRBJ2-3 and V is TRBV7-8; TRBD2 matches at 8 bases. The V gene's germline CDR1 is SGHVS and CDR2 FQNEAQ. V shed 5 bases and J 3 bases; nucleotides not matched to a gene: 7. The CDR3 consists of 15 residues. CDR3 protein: CASSPISGKTDTQYF. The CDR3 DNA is TGTGCCAGCAGCCCAATTAGCGGGAAAACAGATACGCAGTATTTT.

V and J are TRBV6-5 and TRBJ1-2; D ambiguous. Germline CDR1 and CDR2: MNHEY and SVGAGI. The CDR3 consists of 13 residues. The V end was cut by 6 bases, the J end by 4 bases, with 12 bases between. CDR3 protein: CASRDGLLYGYTF. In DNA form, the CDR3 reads TGTGCCAGCAGGGACGGACTACTCTATGGCTACACCTTC.